Following are 31 T cell receptor beta chains from one sample sequenced in a study of molecular identifiers for immune sequencing clone quantification. TCRdb itself ran the PCR reads through MiXCR, one entry per CDR3 protein. The sample has a few hundred thousand distinct CDR3 sequences; 24% are singletons. Sequencing was done on a sample of naive CD8+ T cells from blood, with Jurkat cell RNA spiked in. Noted subset: FACS-sorted CD8+CD4-CCR7+CD45RA+ naive T cells. These receptor sequences come from a human donor in good health. Some libraries in this study had Jurkat cell RNA spiked in.

The V gene is TRBV7-9, the J gene TRBJ2-5; the D is unclear. V lost 3 bases and J 2 bases, leaving 7 bases between the germline ends. The CDR3 loop spans 13 amino acids. The V gene's germline CDR1 is SEHNR and CDR2 FQNEAQ (reference sequence). CDR3 sequence (DNA): TGTGCCAGCAGCTTTCCCTCACAAGAGACCCAGTACTTC. It translates to CASSFPSQETQYF. The full variable domain, rest sourced from reference TRBV7-9 and TRBJ2-5, is DTGVSQNPRHKITKRGQNVTFRCDPISEHNRLYWYRQTLGQGPEFLTYFQNEAQLEKSRLLSDRFSAERPKGSFSTLEIQRTEQGDSAMYLCASSFPSQETQYFGPGTRLLVL.

The chain couples TRBV19 to TRBJ2-3; D is ambiguous. Trimming pared 6 bases from V and 4 bases from J, leaving 8 bases between. Germline V gene lookup returns CDR1 LNHDA and CDR2 SQIVND (reference sequence). This CDR3 comprises 12 residues. The CDR3 sequence: CASSGAPDTQYF. DNA of the CDR3: TGTGCCAGTAGCGGAGCCCCAGATACGCAGTATTTT.

This clonotype was observed at least ten times. CDR3 amino acids: CASRGPFNSPLHF. The CDR3 coding sequence is TGTGCCAGCCGAGGACCGTTTAATTCACCCCTCCACTTT. The rearrangement uses TRBV28 and TRBJ1-6; D uncertain. Germline CDR1 reads MDHEN; CDR2 reads SYDVKM. V was trimmed by 8 bases and J by 6 bases, leaving 11 bases between them. The CDR3 runs to 13 residues.

This clonotype turned up a few times. This could be a read error, since a much larger clone is one nucleotide away. The chain is built from TRBV28 and TRBJ2-7; no clear D gene. The CDR3 runs to 14 residues. The germline CDR1 and CDR2 sequences are MDHEN and SYDVKM. In DNA, the CDR3 is TGTGCCAGCAGTTTATGGGGCAGGACCTACGTGCAGTACTTC. Translation: CASSLWGRTYVQYF.

This clonotype was seen ten or more times. The chain is built from TRBV5-4 and TRBJ2-7; D gene unclear. This CDR3 region has 14 residues. CDR1 and CDR2 from the germline V gene are SGHNT and YYREEE (reference sequence). V was shortened by 0 bases and J by 2 bases, with 9 bases between the two germline ends. CDR3 sequence (DNA): TGTGCCAGCAGCTTGGGTAGACAAGCCTACGAGCAGTACTTC. The encoded protein is CASSLGRQAYEQYF.

This clonotype came up many times. The chain recombines TRBV19 with TRBJ2-5, with 10 bases identical to TRBD2. The junction had 9 bases not matched to a gene; V was cut back by 5 bases and J by 0 bases. Germline V CDR1 and CDR2: LNHDA, SQIVND (reference sequence). The CDR3 loop spans 17 amino acids. This CDR3 reads CASSALSSGGYQETQYF. CDR3 nucleotide sequence: TGTGCCAGTAGTGCCCTTTCTAGCGGGGGTTACCAAGAGACCCAGTACTTC.

This clonotype was recorded many times. CDR3 loop: CASTTKNSGTYNEQFF. The CDR3 coding sequence is TGTGCCAGCACCACGAAGAATAGCGGGACTTACAATGAGCAGTTCTTC. This chain joins TRBV28 and TRBJ2-1, with 8 positions matching TRBD2. CDR3 length: 16 amino acids. The V and J ends lost 7 bases and 4 bases, in that order; junction bases with no gene match: 12. Germline V gene data show CDR1 as MDHEN and CDR2 as SYDVKM.

This clonotype was observed at least ten times. The chain links TRBV4-1 to TRBJ1-5; D remains unclear. There are 12 residues in the CDR3. Trimming pared 1 base from V and 6 bases from J, leaving 4 bases between. CDR1 MGHRA and CDR2 YSYEKL come from the germline V gene. The CDR3 protein is CASSQGGQPQHF. For the CDR3, the DNA is TGCGCCAGCAGCCAAGGGGGTCAGCCCCAGCATTTT.

This clonotype was seen just once. A junction end diverges from the germline sequence, so it may reflect a read error. The chain is built from TRBV6-4 and TRBJ1-5; D is unresolved. There are 15 residues in the CDR3. The germline V gene encodes CDR1 MRHNA and CDR2 SNTAGT. DNA for the CDR3: TGTGCCAGCAGTGACGAAGCGTATAGCAATCAGCCCCAGCAATTT. Amino acid sequence: CASSDEAYSNQPQQF.

This clonotype has just a few counts. The V call is TRBV21-1, the J call TRBJ2-5; TRBD1 reflects the table's D call only, with no check against the DNA. TRBV21-1 is recorded as a pseudogene. This CDR3 is 18 amino acids long. The CDR3 DNA follows: TGTGCCAGCAGCAAAGCGCGATTCCTGGCGCGGGGAGTAGAGACCCAGTACTTC. It specifies CASSKARFLARGVETQYF.

The sample holds one count of this clonotype. This clone may be a read error of a much larger clone one base away. The chain carries TRBV25-1 and TRBJ2-7; perhaps TRBD1 as D (8 bases). V lost 6 bases and J lost 4, with 16 bases in between. Germline V gives CDR1 MGHDK, CDR2 SYGVNS. CDR3 length equals 14 residues. CDR3 sequence reads: CASRGRDRSYEQYF. The CDR3 DNA sequence: TGTGCCAGCAGGGGGAGGGACAGGAGTTACGAGCAGTACTTC.

As for this clonotype: A single base separates this from a much larger clone, so it may be a read error. A read error is likely, as this CDR3 ends without the conserved phenylalanine or tryptophan. The chain couples TRBV29-1 to TRBJ2-2; either TRBD1 or TRBD2 may supply D (5 bases each). CDR1 is SQVTM, CDR2 ANQGSEA, per germline. The CDR3 runs 13 residues. The ends were cut back, 6 bases at V and 0 bases at J, with 8 bases in the middle. The CDR3 DNA reads as TGCAGCGTAGGGACGGCGAACACCGGGGAGCTGTTTGTT. Translating it yields CSVGTANTGELFV.

This clonotype has ten or more counts. The rearrangement joins TRBV28 to TRBJ2-7, with D possibly TRBD2 on 5 matching bases. The germline V gene encodes CDR1 MDHEN and CDR2 SYDVKM. The CDR3 runs 15 residues. V lost 8 bases and J lost 1, with 18 bases in between. DNA for the CDR3: TGTGCCAGCTCACGAAGGAGGTTTATATCCTACGAGCAGTACTTC. As protein: CASSRRRFISYEQYF.

In regard to this clonotype: Likely a read error: the CDR3 ends without its conserved phenylalanine or tryptophan. The chain joins TRBV12-3 or TRBV12-4 to TRBJ2-2; D call uncertain. The CDR3 consists of 14 residues. Trimming shortened V by 6 bases and J by 3 bases, and 11 bases separated the two germline ends. The CDR3 loop is CASSRTIYTGELFY. As DNA, the CDR3 is TGTGCCAGCAGCCGGACCATTTACACCGGGGAGCTGTTTTAT.

This clonotype came up a few times. This rearrangement joins TRBV6-5 to TRBJ1-5; TRBD1 might be the D (5 bases). The CDR3 spans 13 residues. V dropped 6 bases and J dropped 6 bases, with 12 bases sitting between them. CDR1 is MNHEY and CDR2 is SVGAGI in the germline V gene. CDR3 in DNA: TGTGCCAGCAGGAAGGGGCAGACTCAGCCCCAGCATTTT. It is translated as CASRKGQTQPQHF.

Note on this clonotype: One base away lies a much larger clone, so this may be a sequencing read error. The gene calls are TRBV24-1 and TRBJ2-3, with TRBD1 matching 7 bases. CDR1 and CDR2 from the germline V gene are KGHDR and SFDVKD. This CDR3 has 13 residues. V lost 7 bases and J lost 6; bases outside the gene matches: 6. The CDR3 coding sequence is TGTGCCACCAGGGACAGGAATCGGGATACGCAGTATTTT. This encodes CATRDRNRDTQYF.

This clonotype occurred many times. The rearrangement joins TRBV20-1 to TRBJ1-5; TRBD1 might be the D (5 bases). V shed 0 bases and J shed 4 bases, with 10 bases lying between them. Germline V lookup: CDR1 DFQATT, CDR2 SNEGSKA (reference sequence). The CDR3 sequence is 14 residues long. CDR3 sequence: CSARDLQGNQPQHF. The CDR3 DNA reads TGCAGTGCTAGAGATTTGCAGGGAAATCAGCCCCAGCATTTT.

A note on this clonotype: A junction end diverges from the germline sequence, so it may reflect a read error. This sequence joins TRBV2 and TRBJ2-3, with 10 bases aligning to TRBD2. Germline CDR1 and CDR2: SNHLY and FYNNEI. The CDR3 totals 15 residues. The DNA for the CDR3 is TGTGCCAACAGTGAGGGACTAGCGTTAACAGATACGCAGTATTTT. This encodes CANSEGLALTDTQYF.

The chain recombines TRBV3-1 with TRBJ2-7; D gene unclear. V was trimmed by 2 bases and J by 9 bases, leaving 17 bases between them. Germline CDR1 is LGHDT and CDR2 is YNNKEL (reference sequence). The CDR3 has 14 residues. The CDR3, as DNA: TGTGCCAGCAGCCAATTAGGCCCCTCAGACGTGCAGTACTTC. This translates into CASSQLGPSDVQYF.

With regard to this clonotype: One junction end disagrees with the germline gene, perhaps due to a read error. The chain has TRBV24-1 and TRBJ2-1; 8 nucleotides match TRBD1. Germline loops: CDR1 KGHDR, CDR2 SFDVKD. The CDR3 has 14 residues. In nucleotides, the CDR3 is TGTGCCGCCAGTGCCGGACAGGGCCCCGAGGAGCAGTTCTTC. Its protein is CAASAGQGPEEQFF.

J is TRBJ2-5 and V is TRBV30; D remains unclear. Trimming cost V 6 bases and J 3 bases, with 26 bases left between them. The CDR3 spans 17 residues. CDR1 is GTSNPN and CDR2 is SVGIG in the germline V gene (reference sequence). The CDR3 DNA is TGTGCCTGTACCGCCTGGACCTCATCTGGGCCAGAAGAGACCCAGTACTTC. It translates to CACTAWTSSGPEETQYF.

This clonotype was detected only a few times. The chain has TRBV7-6 and TRBJ2-5; D is perhaps TRBD1 or TRBD2 (6 bases each). The CDR3 loop spans 15 amino acids. V lost 2 bases and J 5 bases, leaving 15 bases between the germline ends. Germline values: CDR1 SGHVS, CDR2 FNYEAQ. CDR3 in DNA: TGTGCCAGCAGCTTAATGGGACGGAGGGGGGAGACCCAGTACTTC. Its translation: CASSLMGRRGETQYF.

Many counts were recorded for this clonotype. The DNA of the CDR3 is TGCGCCAGCAGCATGGATGGCAATCAGCCCCAGCATTTT. It encodes CASSMDGNQPQHF. The chain is built from TRBV4-1 and TRBJ1-5; the D is unclear. V shed 5 bases and J shed 2 bases, with 7 bases lying between them. Germline CDR1 and CDR2: MGHRA and YSYEKL. The CDR3 consists of 13 residues.

The table lists this clonotype with many counts. DNA of the CDR3: TGTGCCAGCAGTCAAGCCCGGACTAGCGGGGCCTTGGAGCAGTACTTC. The encoded protein is CASSQARTSGALEQYF. The chain uses TRBV7-2 and TRBJ2-7; TRBD2 matches at 12 bases. Germline CDR1 SGHTA, CDR2 FQGNSA. This CDR3 region has 16 residues. V gave up 6 bases and J gave up 7 bases; unmatched junction bases: 13. Combining the CDR3 with reference TRBV7-2 and TRBJ2-7 gives the whole variable domain GAGVSQSPSNKVTEKGKDVELRCDPISGHTALYWYRQSLGQGLEFLIYFQGNSAPDKSGLPSDRFSAERTGGSVSTLTIQRTQQEDSAVYLCASSQARTSGALEQYFGPGTRLTVT.

This clonotype was found a few times. The rearrangement joins TRBV19 to TRBJ2-2; no firm D call. Germline V gene sequence: CDR1 LNHDA, CDR2 SQIVND (reference sequence). The CDR3 sequence is 15 residues long. Trimming took off 6 bases at V and 3 bases at J, with 14 bases between the two ends. The CDR3 here is CASSYPFGDTGELFF. The DNA for the CDR3 is TGTGCCAGTAGCTATCCGTTTGGGGACACCGGGGAGCTGTTTTTT.

This clonotype came up many times. J is TRBJ2-7 and V is TRBV29-1; a possible D gene is TRBD2 (6 bases). The CDR3 has 12 amino acids. V lost 4 bases and J 9 bases, leaving 16 bases between the germline ends. In germline, CDR1 is SQVTM, CDR2 ANQGSEA. The CDR3 nucleotides are TGCAGCGTTGTACAGCTGGAGGGCGGGCAGTACTTC. It codes for CSVVQLEGGQYF.

Only a few counts were recorded for this clonotype. V usage is TRBV29-1 and J usage is TRBJ2-7, with TRBD2 matching 13 bases. Germline trimming cut 5 bases from V and 12 bases from J; bases unmatched to any gene: 10. CDR1 is SQVTM and CDR2 is ANQGSEA in the germline V gene. CDR3 length equals 13 residues. In DNA form, the CDR3 reads TGCAGCGTTCGTGAAAGGACTAGCGGGAGTCCGTACTTC. This encodes CSVRERTSGSPYF.

This clonotype was picked up many times. The genes are TRBV4-3 and TRBJ1-1; D is unresolved. V was trimmed by 6 bases and J by 4 bases, leaving 9 bases between them. This CDR3 region has 12 residues. CDR1 LGHNA and CDR2 YSLEER come from the germline V gene. CDR3 sequence reads: CASSYTGTEAFF. The CDR3 DNA follows: TGCGCCAGCAGTTACACGGGCACTGAAGCTTTCTTT.

The chain carries TRBV4-3 and TRBJ2-1, with 9 bases lining up with TRBD2. CDR1 LGHNA and CDR2 YSLEER come from the germline V gene. The CDR3 consists of 20 residues. V lost 0 bases, J lost 2 bases, and 14 bases stayed unmatched. The CDR3 bases are TGCGCCAGCAGCCAAGAATGGGTAGCGGGAGTGTCTTTGGCCTACAATGAGCAGTTCTTC. Amino acids: CASSQEWVAGVSLAYNEQFF.

This clonotype was picked up a small number of times. The genes are TRBV19 and TRBJ2-7, with D maybe TRBD2 (6 bases). The CDR3 totals 14 residues. Germline V lookup: CDR1 LNHDA, CDR2 SQIVND (reference sequence). Trimming stripped 9 bases from V and 3 bases from J, with 18 bases between. CDR3 DNA: TGTGCCAGCACGCCGTGGGCGGGATTCTACGAGCAGTACTTC. Residues: CASTPWAGFYEQYF.

The rearrangement joins TRBV7-9 to TRBJ2-5, with D tentatively TRBD2 (6 bases). Germline loops: CDR1 SEHNR, CDR2 FQNEAQ (reference sequence). V lost 4 bases and J lost 5, with 11 bases in between. The CDR3 runs to 13 residues. CDR3 nucleotides: TGTGCCAGCAGCTCGCCTAGCGCGGAGACCCAGTACTTC. This translates into CASSSPSAETQYF. The complete variable domain, with remaining parts taken from reference TRBV7-9 and TRBJ2-5, reads DTGVSQNPRHKITKRGQNVTFRCDPISEHNRLYWYRQTLGQGPEFLTYFQNEAQLEKSRLLSDRFSAERPKGSFSTLEIQRTEQGDSAMYLCASSSPSAETQYFGPGTRLLVL.